The present T cell receptor beta chain was sequenced within a study of T cell repertoires in cytomegalovirus infection. Only a few counts were recorded for this clonotype. The length of the CDR3 is 13 residues. The trim removed 7 bases at V and 7 bases at J, leaving 8 bases unmatched. The germline V gene encodes CDR1 MDHEN and CDR2 SYDVKM. TCRdb re-derived calls from the reads in MiXCR, one entry per CDR3 protein. Among about 250,000 distinct CDR3 sequences listed, roughly an eighth were seen once. This chain joins TRBV28 and TRBJ1-2, with 8 bases fitting TRBD1. The sequencing input was PBMCs. This receptor was identified in a human donor in good health (CMV status not recorded). Some clones in this sample may be carry-over from other donors' samples. CDR3 sequence (DNA): TGTGCCAGCACTTTGCAGGGGGCGGGTGGCTACACCTTC. Encoded protein: CASTLQGAGGYTF.